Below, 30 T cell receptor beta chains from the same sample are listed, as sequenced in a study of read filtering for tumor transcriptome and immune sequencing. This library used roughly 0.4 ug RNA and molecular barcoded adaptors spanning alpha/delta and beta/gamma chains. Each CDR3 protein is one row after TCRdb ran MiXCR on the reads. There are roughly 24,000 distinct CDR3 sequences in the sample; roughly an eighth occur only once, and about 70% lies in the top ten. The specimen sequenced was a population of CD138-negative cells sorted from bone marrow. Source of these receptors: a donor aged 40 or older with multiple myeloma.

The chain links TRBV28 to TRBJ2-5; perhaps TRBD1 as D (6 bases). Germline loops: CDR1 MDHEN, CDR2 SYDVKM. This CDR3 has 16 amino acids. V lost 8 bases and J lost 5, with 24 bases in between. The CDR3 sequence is CASSFSGRGREETQYF. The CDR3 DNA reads TGTGCCAGCTCCTTCAGCGGCAGGGGTCGCGAGGAGACCCAGTACTTC.

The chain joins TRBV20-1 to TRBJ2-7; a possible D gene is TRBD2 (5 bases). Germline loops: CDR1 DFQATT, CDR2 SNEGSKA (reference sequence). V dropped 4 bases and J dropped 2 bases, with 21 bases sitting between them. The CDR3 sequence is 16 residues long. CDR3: CSAKLEKRVRPYEQYF. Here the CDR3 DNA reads TGCAGTGCTAAACTAGAAAAGAGGGTCCGACCCTACGAGCAGTACTTC.

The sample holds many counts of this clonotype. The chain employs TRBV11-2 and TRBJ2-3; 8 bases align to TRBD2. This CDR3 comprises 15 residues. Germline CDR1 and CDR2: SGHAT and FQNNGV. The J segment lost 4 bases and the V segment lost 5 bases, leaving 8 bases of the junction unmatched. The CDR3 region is CASSRSGTPADTQYF. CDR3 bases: TGTGCCAGCAGCCGTAGCGGGACCCCGGCAGATACGCAGTATTTT. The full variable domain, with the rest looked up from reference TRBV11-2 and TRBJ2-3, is EAGVAQSPRYKIIEKRQSVAFWCNPISGHATLYWYQQILGQGPKLLIQFQNNGVVDDSQLPKDRFSAERLKGVDSTLKIQPAKLEDSAVYLCASSRSGTPADTQYFGPGTRLTVL.

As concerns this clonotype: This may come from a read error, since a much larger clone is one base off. Here the CDR3 DNA reads TGTGCCCGCAGTTATACAGGGGGCACTGAAGCTTTCTTT. Translating it yields CARSYTGGTEAFF. V gene TRBV6-6 combines with J gene TRBJ1-1, with 8 nucleotides matching TRBD1. CDR1 and CDR2 (germline): MNHNY, SVGAGI (reference sequence). The CDR3 totals 13 residues.

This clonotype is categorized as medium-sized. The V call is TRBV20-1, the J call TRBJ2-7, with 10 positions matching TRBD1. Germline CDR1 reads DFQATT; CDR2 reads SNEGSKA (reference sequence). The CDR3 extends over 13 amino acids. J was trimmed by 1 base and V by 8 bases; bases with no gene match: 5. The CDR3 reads CSSPGQGSYEQYF. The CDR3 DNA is TGCAGTTCCCCGGGACAGGGGTCCTACGAGCAGTACTTC.

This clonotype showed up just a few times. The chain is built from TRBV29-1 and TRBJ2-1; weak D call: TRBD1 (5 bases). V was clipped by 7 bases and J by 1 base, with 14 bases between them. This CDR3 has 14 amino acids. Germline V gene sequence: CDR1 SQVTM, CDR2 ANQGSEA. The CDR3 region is CSAWGGDSYNEQFF. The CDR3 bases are TGCAGCGCATGGGGCGGTGATTCCTACAATGAGCAGTTCTTC.

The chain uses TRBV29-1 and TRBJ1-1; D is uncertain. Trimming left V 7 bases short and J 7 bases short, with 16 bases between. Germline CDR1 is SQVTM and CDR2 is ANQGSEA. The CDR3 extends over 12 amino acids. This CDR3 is CSAAPEWSEAFF. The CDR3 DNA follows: TGCAGCGCCGCACCGGAGTGGAGTGAAGCTTTCTTT.

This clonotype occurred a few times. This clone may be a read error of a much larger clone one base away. This CDR3 is CASRQWTGNNEAFF. CDR3 nucleotides: TGTGCCAGCAGACAATGGACGGGAAACAATGAAGCTTTCTTT. The chain combines TRBV28 with TRBJ1-1; D not certain. Germline CDR1 reads MDHEN; CDR2 reads SYDVKM. The CDR3 extends over 14 amino acids.

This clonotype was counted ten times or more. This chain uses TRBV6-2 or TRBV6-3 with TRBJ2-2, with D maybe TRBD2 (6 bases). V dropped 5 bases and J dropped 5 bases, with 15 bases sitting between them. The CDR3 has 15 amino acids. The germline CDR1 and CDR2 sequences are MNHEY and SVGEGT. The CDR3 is CASSPSHRGTGELFF. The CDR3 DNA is TGTGCCAGCAGTCCGTCCCACCGGGGGACCGGGGAGCTGTTTTTT.

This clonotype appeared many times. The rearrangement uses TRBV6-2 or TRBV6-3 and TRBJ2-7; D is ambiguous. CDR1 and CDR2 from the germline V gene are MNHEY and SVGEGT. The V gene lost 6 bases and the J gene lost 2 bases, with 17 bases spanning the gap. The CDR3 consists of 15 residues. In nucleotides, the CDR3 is TGTGCCAGCAGCCCACGGGCGAGTGGGGCCTACGAGCAGTACTTC. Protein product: CASSPRASGAYEQYF.

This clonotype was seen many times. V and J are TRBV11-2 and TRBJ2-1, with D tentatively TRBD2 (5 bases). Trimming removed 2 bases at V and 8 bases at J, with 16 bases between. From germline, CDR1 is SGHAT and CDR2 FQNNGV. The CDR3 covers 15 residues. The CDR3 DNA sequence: TGTGCCAGCAGCTTACCGGGGTATCTCTTCGATGAGCAGTTCTTC. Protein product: CASSLPGYLFDEQFF. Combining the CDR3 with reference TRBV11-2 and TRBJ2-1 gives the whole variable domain EAGVAQSPRYKIIEKRQSVAFWCNPISGHATLYWYQQILGQGPKLLIQFQNNGVVDDSQLPKDRFSAERLKGVDSTLKIQPAKLEDSAVYLCASSLPGYLFDEQFFGPGTRLTVL.

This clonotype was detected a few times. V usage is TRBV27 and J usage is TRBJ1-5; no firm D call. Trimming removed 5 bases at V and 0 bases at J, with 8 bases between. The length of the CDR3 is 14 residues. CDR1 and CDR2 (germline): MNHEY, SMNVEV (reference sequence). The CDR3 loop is CASSTSYSNQPQHF. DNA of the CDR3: TGTGCCAGCAGTACCTCCTATAGCAATCAGCCCCAGCATTTT.

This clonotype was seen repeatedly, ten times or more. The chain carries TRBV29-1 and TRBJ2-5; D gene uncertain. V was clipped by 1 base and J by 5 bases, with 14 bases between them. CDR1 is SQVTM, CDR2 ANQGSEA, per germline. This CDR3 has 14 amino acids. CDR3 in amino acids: CSVEAPDRVETQYF. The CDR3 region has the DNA TGCAGCGTTGAAGCCCCTGATCGGGTGGAGACCCAGTACTTC.

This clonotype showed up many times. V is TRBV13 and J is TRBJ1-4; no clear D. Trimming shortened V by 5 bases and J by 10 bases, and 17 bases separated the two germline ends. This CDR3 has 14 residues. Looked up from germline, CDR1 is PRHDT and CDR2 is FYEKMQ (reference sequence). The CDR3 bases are TGTGCCAGCAGCCCCGGTCCGGGGTCTCGAAAACTGTTTTTT. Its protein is CASSPGPGSRKLFF.

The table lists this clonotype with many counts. CDR3 nucleotides: TGTGCCAGCAGATCTCCAGGGAGCAATCAGCCCCAGCATTTT. Protein product: CASRSPGSNQPQHF. V usage is TRBV6-6 and J usage is TRBJ1-5; maybe TRBD1 (5 bases). CDR3 length equals 14 residues. The ends were cut back, 6 bases at V and 1 base at J, with 10 bases in the middle. Per germline, CDR1 MNHNY and CDR2 SVGAGI (reference sequence).

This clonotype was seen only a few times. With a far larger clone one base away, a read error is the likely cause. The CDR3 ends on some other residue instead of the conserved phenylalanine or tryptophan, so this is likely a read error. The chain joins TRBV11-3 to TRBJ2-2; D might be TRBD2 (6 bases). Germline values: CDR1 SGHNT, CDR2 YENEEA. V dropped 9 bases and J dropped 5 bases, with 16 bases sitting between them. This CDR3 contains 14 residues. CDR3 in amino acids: CASMTGASTGELFY. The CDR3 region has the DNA TGTGCCAGTATGACGGGAGCATCGACCGGGGAGCTGTTTTAT.

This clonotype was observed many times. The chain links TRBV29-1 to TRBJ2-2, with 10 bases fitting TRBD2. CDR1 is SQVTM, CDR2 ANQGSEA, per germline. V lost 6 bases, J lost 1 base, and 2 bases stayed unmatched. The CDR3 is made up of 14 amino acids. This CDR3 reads CSVTSGKNTGELFF. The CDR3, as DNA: TGCAGCGTAACTAGCGGGAAGAACACCGGGGAGCTGTTTTTT.

The CDR3 DNA reads TGCAGCGTTGCGACTAGCGGGGACAAGTACTTC. Residues: CSVATSGDKYF. V and J are TRBV29-1 and TRBJ2-4; 11 bases line up with TRBD2. CDR3 length: 11 amino acids. After removal of 4 bases from V and 14 bases from J, the junction contained 4 bases not matched to a gene. CDR1 is SQVTM, CDR2 ANQGSEA, per germline.

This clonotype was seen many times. In nucleotides, the CDR3 is TGTGCCAGCAGATCCGGGGGGGCAGTCGAGCAGTACTTC. As protein: CASRSGGAVEQYF. V is TRBV7-9 and J is TRBJ2-7, with 8 bases identical to TRBD2. J was trimmed by 6 bases and V by 6 bases; bases with no gene match: 7. Germline CDR1 and CDR2: SEHNR and FQNEAQ (reference sequence). CDR3 size: 13 residues.

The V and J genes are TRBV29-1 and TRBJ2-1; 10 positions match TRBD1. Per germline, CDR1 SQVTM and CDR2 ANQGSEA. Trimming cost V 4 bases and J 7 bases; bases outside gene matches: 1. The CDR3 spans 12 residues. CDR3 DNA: TGCAGCGTTGGGACAGGGGGTAATGAGCAGTTCTTC. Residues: CSVGTGGNEQFF.

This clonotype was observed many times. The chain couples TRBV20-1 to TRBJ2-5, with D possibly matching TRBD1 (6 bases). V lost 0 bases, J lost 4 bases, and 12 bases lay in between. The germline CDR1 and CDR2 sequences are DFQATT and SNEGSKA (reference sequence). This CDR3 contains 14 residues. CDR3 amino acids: CSARDRTAPETQYF. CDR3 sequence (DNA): TGCAGTGCTAGAGATCGGACAGCCCCAGAGACCCAGTACTTC.

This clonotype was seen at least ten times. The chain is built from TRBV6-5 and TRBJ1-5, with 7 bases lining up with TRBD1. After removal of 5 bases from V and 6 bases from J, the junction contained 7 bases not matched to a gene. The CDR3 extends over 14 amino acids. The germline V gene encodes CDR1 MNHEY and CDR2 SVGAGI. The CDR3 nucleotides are TGTGCCAGCAGTCAACAGGGGATGGGTCAGCCCCAGCATTTT. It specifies CASSQQGMGQPQHF.

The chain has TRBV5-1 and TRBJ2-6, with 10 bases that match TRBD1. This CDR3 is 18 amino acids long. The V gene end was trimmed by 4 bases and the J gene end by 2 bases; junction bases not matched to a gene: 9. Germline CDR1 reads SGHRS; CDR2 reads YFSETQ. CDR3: CASSPRQGASPGANVLTF. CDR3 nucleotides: TGCGCCAGCAGCCCAAGACAGGGGGCAAGCCCTGGGGCCAACGTCCTGACTTTC.

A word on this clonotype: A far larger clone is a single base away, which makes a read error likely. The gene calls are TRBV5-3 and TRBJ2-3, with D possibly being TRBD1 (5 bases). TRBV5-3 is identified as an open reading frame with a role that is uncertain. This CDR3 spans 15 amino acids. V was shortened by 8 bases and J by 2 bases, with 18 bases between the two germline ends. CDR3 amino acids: CASCPGHTVTDTQYF. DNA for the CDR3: TGTGCCAGCTGCCCCGGACATACTGTCACAGATACGCAGTATTTT.

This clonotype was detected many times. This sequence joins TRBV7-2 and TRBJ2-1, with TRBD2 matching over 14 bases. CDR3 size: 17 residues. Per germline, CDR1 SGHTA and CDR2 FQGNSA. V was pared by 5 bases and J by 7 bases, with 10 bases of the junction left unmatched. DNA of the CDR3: TGTGCCAGCAGCCCCGGGACTAGCGGGAGATTGAGGAATGAGCAGTTCTTC. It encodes CASSPGTSGRLRNEQFF.

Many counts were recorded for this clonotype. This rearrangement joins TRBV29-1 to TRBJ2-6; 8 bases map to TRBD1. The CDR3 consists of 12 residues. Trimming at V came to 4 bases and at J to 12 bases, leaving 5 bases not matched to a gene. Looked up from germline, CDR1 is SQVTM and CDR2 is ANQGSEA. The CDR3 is CSVGVDRGVLTF. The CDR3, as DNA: TGCAGCGTTGGGGTCGACAGGGGCGTCCTGACTTTC. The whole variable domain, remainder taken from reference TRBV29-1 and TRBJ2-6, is SAVISQKPSRDICQRGTSLTIQCQVDSQVTMMFWYRQQPGQSLTLIATANQGSEATYESGFVIDKFPISRPNLTFSTLTVSNMSPEDSSIYLCSVGVDRGVLTFGAGSRLTVL.

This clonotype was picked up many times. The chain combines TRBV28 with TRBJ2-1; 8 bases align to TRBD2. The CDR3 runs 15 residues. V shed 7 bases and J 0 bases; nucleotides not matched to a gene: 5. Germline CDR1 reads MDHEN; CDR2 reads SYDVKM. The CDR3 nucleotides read TGTGCCAGCACGTCGGGGGGGAGCTCCTACAATGAGCAGTTCTTC. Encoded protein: CASTSGGSSYNEQFF.

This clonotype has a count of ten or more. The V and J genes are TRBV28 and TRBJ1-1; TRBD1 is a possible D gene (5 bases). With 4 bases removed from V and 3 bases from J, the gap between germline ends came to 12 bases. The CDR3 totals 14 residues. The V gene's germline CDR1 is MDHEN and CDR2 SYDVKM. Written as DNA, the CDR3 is TGTGCCAGCAGTTCGTGGTTGGGGGACACTGAAGCTTTCTTT. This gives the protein CASSSWLGDTEAFF. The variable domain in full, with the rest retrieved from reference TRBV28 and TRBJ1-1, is DVKVTQSSRYLVKRTGEKVFLECVQDMDHENMFWYRQDPGLGLRLIYFSYDVKMKEKGDIPEGYSVSREKKERFSLILESASTNQTSMYLCASSSWLGDTEAFFGQGTRLTVV.

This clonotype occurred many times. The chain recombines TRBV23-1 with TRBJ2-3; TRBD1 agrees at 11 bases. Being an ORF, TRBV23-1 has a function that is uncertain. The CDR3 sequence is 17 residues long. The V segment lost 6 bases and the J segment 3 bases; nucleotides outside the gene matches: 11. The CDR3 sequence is CASSPRTDRGRTDTQYF. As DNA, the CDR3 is TGCGCCAGCAGCCCCCGTACGGACAGGGGGCGGACAGATACGCAGTATTTT.

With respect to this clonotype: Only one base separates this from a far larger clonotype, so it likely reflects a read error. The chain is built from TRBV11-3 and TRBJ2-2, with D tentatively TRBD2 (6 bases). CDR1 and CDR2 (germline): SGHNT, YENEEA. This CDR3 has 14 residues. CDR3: CASMTGASTGALFF. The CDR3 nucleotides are TGTGCCAGTATGACGGGAGCATCGACCGGGGCGCTGTTTTTT.